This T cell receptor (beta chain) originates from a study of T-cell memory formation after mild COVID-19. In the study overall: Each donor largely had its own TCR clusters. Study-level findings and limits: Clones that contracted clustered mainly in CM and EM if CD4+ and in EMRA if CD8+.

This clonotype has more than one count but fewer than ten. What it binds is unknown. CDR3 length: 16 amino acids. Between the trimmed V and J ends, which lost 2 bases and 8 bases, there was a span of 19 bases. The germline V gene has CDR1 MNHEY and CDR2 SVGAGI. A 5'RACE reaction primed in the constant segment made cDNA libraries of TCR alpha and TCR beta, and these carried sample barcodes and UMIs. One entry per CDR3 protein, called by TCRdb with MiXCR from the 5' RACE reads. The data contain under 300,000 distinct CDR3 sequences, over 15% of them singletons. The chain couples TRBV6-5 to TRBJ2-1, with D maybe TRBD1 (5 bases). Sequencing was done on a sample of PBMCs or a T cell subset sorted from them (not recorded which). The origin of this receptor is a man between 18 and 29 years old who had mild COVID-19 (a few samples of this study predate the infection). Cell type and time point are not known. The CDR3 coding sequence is TGTGCCAGCAGTTACGGTGGACACGGCCGCATCGATGAGCAGTTCTTC. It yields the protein CASSYGGHGRIDEQFF.